This TCR beta chain stems from a study of beta chain features in type 1 diabetes. Study-wide background: Patients shared similar age, gender and cell yields with healthy donors. Notes on the study in general: Highly expressing activated T cells could be over-counted with a cDNA template. Shorter templates may be favored by PCR, equally so in patients and controls.

Every isolated RNA sample was fully reverse transcribed, so sequencing captured expressed TCRB transcripts. Each sample of naive, central memory or regulatory T cells had, on average, around 4 million reads. Produced via immunoSEQ multiplex PCR; TCRdb's table is partial and in-frame only. The sample shows about 290,000 clones, about 8% of them seen only once. Many counts were recorded for this clone. Its antigen is unknown. The CDR3 spans 11 residues. Per the germline V gene, CDR1 is SQVTM and CDR2 is ANQGSEA. Trimming left V 5 bases short and J 0 bases short, with 3 bases between. Sequenced input: central memory CD4+ T cells from blood. The rearrangement joins TRBV29-1 to TRBJ2-3; D not certain. The TCR originated in a woman aged 18-30 years in good health. CDR3 sequence reads: CSVTSTDTQYF. As DNA, the CDR3 is TGCAGCGTTACTAGCACAGATACGCAGTATTTT.